The sequence of this T cell receptor beta chain was determined in a study of OX40 agonist ivuxolimab in advanced cancers. About the study: At 0.01 to 10 mg/kg, ivuxolimab was administered intravenously to patients every 2 weeks.

Some clones are missing from TCRdb's copy, which holds only in-frame ones; the method was immunoSEQ multiplex PCR. The sample has 7,500 to 9,000 clones; 65% to 80% are singletons. A history of autoimmune disease or systemic immunosuppression excluded patients. The CDR3 covers 23 residues. V lost 1 base to trimming and J lost 0 bases; unmatched junction nucleotides: 23. Per the germline V gene, CDR1 is SGHTA and CDR2 is FQGTGA. V gene TRBV7-3 combines with J gene TRBJ2-1, with 8 bases aligning to TRBD1. The sequencing used CD4+ or CD8+ T cells sorted from blood, collected in a trial of the OX40 agonist ivuxolimab. The source of this sequence is an adult with an advanced solid tumor such as melanoma, head and neck, liver or kidney cancer. The CDR3 spells CASSLNRVITGQGIFSSYNEQFF. The CDR3 nucleotides are TGTGCCAGCAGCTTAAATAGGGTGATTACAGGACAGGGCATTTTTAGCTCCTACAATGAGCAGTTCTTC.